The 32 T cell receptor beta chains below all came from one sample that was sequenced in a study of Ad26.COV2.S vaccination and SARS-CoV-2 variants. TCRdb's table, derived via immunoSEQ multiplex PCR, lists solely in-frame clones and lacks some. The sample has about 350,000 clones, 92% seen once. Specimen: peripheral blood, collected after recovery from COVID-19. These receptors all come from a human donor who had recovered from COVID-19.

This chain joins TRBV5-1 and TRBJ1-2; possibly TRBD1 for D (5 bases). Germline-derived CDR1 and CDR2 are SGHRS and YFSETQ. The CDR3 consists of 15 residues. V was clipped by 3 bases and J by 6 bases, with 18 bases between them. The DNA of the CDR3 is TGCGCCAGCAGCTCGGATGGGGGAAGTATTGATGGCTACACCTTC. This translates into CASSSDGGSIDGYTF.

The V call is TRBV7-2, the J call TRBJ2-7; the match to TRBD2 covers 8 bases. Germline V gene sequence: CDR1 SGHTA, CDR2 FQGNSA. V gave up 5 bases and J gave up 0 bases; unmatched junction bases: 6. This CDR3 spans 15 amino acids. The CDR3 DNA is TGTGCCAGCAGCCAGGGGCGGGGGGCCTCCTACGAGCAGTACTTC. Translation gives CASSQGRGASYEQYF.

The CDR3 loop reads CASSIALGQGAAEAFF. In DNA form, the CDR3 reads TGTGCCAGTAGTATAGCGTTGGGGCAGGGGGCCGCTGAAGCTTTCTTT. The chain combines TRBV19 with TRBJ1-1; 8 positions agree with TRBD1. With 1 base clipped from V and 6 bases from J, the junction kept 10 bases outside the gene matches. Germline CDR1 reads LNHDA; CDR2 reads SQIVND (reference sequence). This CDR3 region has 16 residues.

V and J are TRBV7-6 and TRBJ1-2; D is possibly TRBD1 (5 bases). The CDR3 length is 14 residues. V lost 5 bases, J lost 6 bases, and 16 bases lay in between. Germline CDR1 is SGHVS and CDR2 is FNYEAQ. CDR3 region: CASSTFPTVNGYTF. The CDR3 DNA reads as TGTGCCAGCAGCACGTTCCCGACAGTCAATGGCTACACCTTC.

Notes on this clone: Its ends do not fully match the called genes, so a read error is possible. V gene TRBV5-1 combines with J gene TRBJ2-7; D is possibly TRBD1 (5 bases). Germline loops: CDR1 SGHRS, CDR2 YFSETQ. This CDR3 region has 17 residues. The CDR3 nucleotides read TGCGCCAGCAGTTTGGAAGTCAACAGGCTCCGGAACTACGAGCAGTACTTC. Translation: CASSLEVNRLRNYEQYF.

The gene calls are TRBV29-1 and TRBJ2-7; D uncertain. Germline CDR1 is SQVTM and CDR2 is ANQGSEA. V was shortened by 4 bases and J by 2 bases, with 6 bases between the two germline ends. This CDR3 contains 11 residues. The DNA for the CDR3 is TGCAGCGTTGCGTCCCCCTACGAGCAGTACTTC. Protein sequence: CSVASPYEQYF.

The chain couples TRBV19 to TRBJ1-1, with TRBD1 identical over 7 bases. Germline V lookup: CDR1 LNHDA, CDR2 SQIVND (reference sequence). The ends lost 6 bases at V and 1 base at J; junction bases unmatched: 5. The CDR3 sequence is 14 residues long. The CDR3 nucleotides are TGTGCCAGTAGGCAAGGACAGGAGAACACTGAAGCTTTCTTT. Translated, it gives CASRQGQENTEAFF.

This chain links TRBV13 with TRBJ2-7; 9 bases match TRBD1. The ends lost 4 bases at V and 0 bases at J; junction bases unmatched: 4. In germline, CDR1 is PRHDT, CDR2 FYEKMQ (reference sequence). There are 15 residues in the CDR3. CDR3 in DNA: TGTGCCAGCAGCTCGGGACAGGGAAGCTCCTACGAGCAGTACTTC. The encoded protein is CASSSGQGSSYEQYF.

This chain joins TRBV4-3 and TRBJ2-7; possibly TRBD1 for D (5 bases). The CDR3 has 14 residues. Germline V CDR1 and CDR2: LGHNA, YSLEER. Trimming removed 0 bases from V and 3 bases from J, with 9 bases in between. The CDR3 is CASSQDSDSYEQYF. The CDR3 nucleotides read TGCGCCAGCAGCCAAGATAGTGACAGCTACGAGCAGTACTTC.

J is TRBJ1-1 and V is TRBV5-8; no firm D call. V was clipped by 1 base and J by 0 bases, with 13 bases between them. This CDR3 has 16 amino acids. Germline CDR1 is SGHTS and CDR2 is YDEGEE. CDR3 loop: CASSLMGRVMNTEAFF. The DNA for the CDR3 is TGTGCCAGCAGCTTGATGGGGAGGGTCATGAACACTGAAGCTTTCTTT.

The chain has TRBV20-1 and TRBJ1-4; D is ambiguous. V gave up 3 bases and J gave up 7 bases, with 12 bases separating them. The CDR3 spans 13 residues. Germline V gene lookup returns CDR1 DFQATT and CDR2 SNEGSKA (reference sequence). The CDR3 sequence is CSASRALGEKLFF. DNA for the CDR3: TGCAGTGCTAGTCGGGCCTTAGGTGAAAAACTGTTTTTT.

The chain joins TRBV5-1 to TRBJ2-7, with a tentative D call TRBD2 (6 bases). CDR3 length equals 15 residues. Trimming cost V 1 base and J 0 bases, with 11 bases left between them. Per the germline V gene, CDR1 is SGHRS and CDR2 is YFSETQ. CDR3 DNA sequence: TGCGCCAGCAGCTTGCGTACGGGGGACTCCTACGAGCAGTACTTC. It translates to CASSLRTGDSYEQYF.

This chain connects TRBV5-1 to TRBJ2-3; the D is unclear. V was clipped by 4 bases and J by 3 bases, with 6 bases between them. This CDR3 contains 12 residues. The germline V gene encodes CDR1 SGHRS and CDR2 YFSETQ. CDR3 amino acids: CASSRTTDTQYF. CDR3 bases: TGCGCCAGCAGCCGGACGACAGATACGCAGTATTTT.

This chain joins TRBV11-3 and TRBJ2-1; 8 positions match TRBD2. Trimming took 0 bases from V and 9 from J; bases not matched to a gene: 4. There are 14 residues in the CDR3. The V gene's germline CDR1 is SGHNT and CDR2 YENEEA. CDR3 coding DNA: TGTGCCAGCAGCTTAGATATGGCGGGGGGTGAGCAGTTCTTC. Translated, it gives CASSLDMAGGEQFF.

V and J are TRBV5-6 and TRBJ2-5, with D perhaps TRBD2 (5 bases). The CDR3 sequence is 16 residues long. CDR1 and CDR2 (germline): SGHDT, YYEEEE. V lost 0 bases, J lost 5 bases, and 17 bases lay in between. The CDR3 DNA reads TGTGCCAGCAGCTTGGGGCCCGGCCCCCGGAGGGAGACCCAGTACTTC. This codes for CASSLGPGPRRETQYF.

The V call is TRBV2, the J call TRBJ2-1; TRBD2 aligns across 10 bases. J gave up 7 bases and V 1 base, and 7 bases lay outside the gene matches. Germline V gives CDR1 SNHLY, CDR2 FYNNEI. The CDR3 runs 16 residues. The CDR3 region is CASSEVASGGRNEQFF. In DNA, the CDR3 is TGTGCCAGCAGTGAAGTAGCTAGCGGGGGCCGAAATGAGCAGTTCTTC.

The rearrangement links TRBV7-8 to TRBJ2-7; D call uncertain. Trimming took 5 bases from V and 7 from J, leaving 9 bases between them. Germline CDR1 and CDR2: SGHVS and FQNEAQ. The CDR3 covers 11 residues. This CDR3 reads CASSPLEEQYF. In DNA, the CDR3 is TGTGCCAGCAGCCCCTTGGAAGAGCAGTACTTC.

J is TRBJ2-2 and V is TRBV29-1; the D gene is possibly TRBD2 (7 bases). CDR1 is SQVTM and CDR2 is ANQGSEA in the germline V gene. This CDR3 region has 15 residues. The V end lost 6 bases, the J end lost 5 bases, and 19 bases lay between the germline ends. CDR3 bases: TGCAGCGTCTTAGTTTGGACAGCGGGGACCGGGGAGCTGTTTTTT. It yields the protein CSVLVWTAGTGELFF.

CDR3 nucleotide sequence: TGTGCCATCAGCCCAGCGGGGGGCACAGATACGCAGTATTTT. Protein product: CAISPAGGTDTQYF. The chain couples TRBV10-3 to TRBJ2-3; 8 bases align to TRBD2. V lost 6 bases to trimming and J lost 1 base; unmatched junction nucleotides: 3. The CDR3 length is 14 residues. Germline V CDR1 and CDR2: ENHRY, SYGVKD.

The gene calls are TRBV19 and TRBJ2-2, with D possibly being TRBD1 or TRBD2 (5 bases each). The CDR3 runs to 13 residues. V was pared by 3 bases and J by 6 bases, with 8 bases between. Germline V CDR1 and CDR2: LNHDA, SQIVND (reference sequence). The CDR3, as DNA: TGTGCCAGTAGTATTTGGGGGTCCGGGGAGCTGTTTTTT. It codes for CASSIWGSGELFF.

This chain links TRBV10-3 with TRBJ2-2; D is uncertain. Looked up from germline, CDR1 is ENHRY and CDR2 is SYGVKD. This CDR3 region has 14 residues. V was cut by 3 bases and J by 2 bases, with 7 bases left in between. The CDR3 reads CAISDRANTGELFF. The CDR3 nucleotides are TGTGCCATCAGTGACCGGGCCAACACCGGGGAGCTGTTTTTT.

The chain couples TRBV21-1 to TRBJ2-5; the table's D call of TRBD1 was not tested on the DNA. TRBV21-1 is given as a pseudogene. There are 13 residues in the CDR3. Here the CDR3 DNA reads TGTGCCAGCAGCAAAGAGGGGTGGGAGACCCAGTACTTC. Translation: CASSKEGWETQYF.

The chain combines TRBV19 with TRBJ2-3; 7 bases line up with TRBD2. CDR3 length equals 14 residues. Germline V lookup: CDR1 LNHDA, CDR2 SQIVND (reference sequence). V lost 7 bases to trimming and J lost 3 bases; unmatched junction nucleotides: 7. DNA of the CDR3: TGTGCCAGTACCCTCGGACTAGGGACAGATACGCAGTATTTT. Amino acid sequence: CASTLGLGTDTQYF.

The chain carries TRBV9 and TRBJ2-5, with TRBD1 matching over 7 bases. There are 15 residues in the CDR3. The trim removed 0 bases at V and 2 bases at J, leaving 4 bases unmatched. Germline lookup yields CDR1 SGDLS and CDR2 YYNGEE. CDR3 protein: CASSVGVQGQETQYF. The CDR3 nucleotides read TGTGCCAGCAGCGTAGGGGTACAGGGGCAAGAGACCCAGTACTTC.

The count of this clone is one. The chain uses TRBV19 and TRBJ2-7; unclear D gene. V was pared by 3 bases and J by 2 bases, with 14 bases between. The germline CDR1 and CDR2 sequences are LNHDA and SQIVND (reference sequence). The CDR3 loop spans 15 amino acids. The CDR3 protein is CASSIRPATPYEQYF. The CDR3, as DNA: TGTGCCAGTAGTATTCGGCCCGCTACTCCCTACGAGCAGTACTTC.

The V gene is TRBV4-1, the J gene TRBJ2-1, with D possibly matching TRBD2 (5 bases). The CDR3 contains 14 residues. V was clipped by 4 bases and J by 5 bases, with 12 bases between them. Germline lookup yields CDR1 MGHRA and CDR2 YSYEKL. The CDR3 coding sequence is TGCGCCAGCAGCCGGACTCCTCCGGACAATGAGCAGTTCTTC. This sequence encodes CASSRTPPDNEQFF.

This clone is a singleton in its sample. V and J are TRBV6-6 and TRBJ2-7, with 9 nucleotides matching TRBD1. V was pared by 0 bases and J by 2 bases, with 2 bases of the junction left unmatched. The CDR3 sequence is 15 residues long. Germline CDR1 MNHNY, CDR2 SVGAGI (reference sequence). The CDR3, as DNA: TGTGCCAGCAGTTACTCGGGGGACAGGGCCTACGAGCAGTACTTC. Its protein product is CASSYSGDRAYEQYF.

This clone was seen once. V gene TRBV7-2 combines with J gene TRBJ2-3; D gene ambiguous. This CDR3 contains 15 residues. V was pared by 7 bases and J by 3 bases, with 17 bases between. CDR1 and CDR2 from the germline V gene are SGHTA and FQGNSA. The CDR3 DNA follows: TGTGCCAGCACCGCCCTGGGGATTTATACAGATACGCAGTATTTT. Translating it yields CASTALGIYTDTQYF.

A single count supports this clone. The chain joins TRBV3-1 (or the pseudogene TRBV3-2) to TRBJ1-2; D is perhaps TRBD1 (5 bases). With 7 bases removed from V and 7 bases from J, the gap between germline ends came to 13 bases. CDR1 is LGHDT, CDR2 YNNKEL, per germline (reference sequence). The CDR3 sequence is 12 residues long. CDR3 DNA: TGTGCCAGCACCCGGACGGGGGGTGGCTACACCTTC. This sequence encodes CASTRTGGGYTF.

The V gene is TRBV6-5, the J gene TRBJ1-2; 8 nucleotides align to TRBD1. The junction had 8 bases not matched to a gene; V was cut back by 6 bases and J by 5 bases. The CDR3 runs 14 residues. In germline, CDR1 is MNHEY, CDR2 SVGAGI. The chain's CDR3 is CASRTGTGRYGYTF. CDR3 in DNA: TGTGCCAGCAGAACCGGGACAGGTAGATATGGCTACACCTTC.

The chain couples TRBV2 to TRBJ1-1; D remains ambiguous. The CDR3 sequence is 14 residues long. CDR1 SNHLY and CDR2 FYNNEI come from the germline V gene. Trimming cost V 2 bases and J 3 bases, with 10 bases left between them. The CDR3 DNA follows: TGTGCCAGCAGTGAACAGCTCCCGGACACTGAAGCTTTCTTT. This codes for CASSEQLPDTEAFF.

In its sample, this clone was seen a few times. This rearrangement joins TRBV7-2 to TRBJ1-2; tentative D call: TRBD1 (6 bases). The CDR3 spans 13 residues. Trimming stripped 3 bases from V and 8 bases from J, with 13 bases between. CDR1 and CDR2 from the germline V gene are SGHTA and FQGNSA. The DNA of the CDR3 is TGTGCCAGCAGCTTGAGCTACAGGGACGGCTACACCTTC. This gives the protein CASSLSYRDGYTF.